The clone carrying this T cell receptor beta chain was detected once. Its antigen is not identified. The TCR-sequenced patients were a few responders to pembrolizumab. This sample was included in a study of PD-1 blockade in mismatch repair-deficient tumors. Turning to the study itself: Enrolled about 2012-2016, patients had progressing, pretreated mismatch repair-deficient cancers of about twelve types.

The length of the CDR3 is 15 residues. The V and J ends lost 1 base and 7 bases, in that order; junction bases with no gene match: 8. CDR1 SGHRS and CDR2 YFSETQ come from the germline V gene. The table came from immunoSEQ multiplex PCR; TCRdb's copy has only in-frame clones and leaves some out. Of about 120,000 clones listed, 86% are singletons. Notes on the study in general: Tumor-resident clones, often absent from pretreatment blood, expanded after pembrolizumab and then contracted.

The chain recombines TRBV5-1 with TRBJ2-1; 7 positions agree with TRBD2. The sequencing used peripheral blood, collected 44 weeks after starting pembrolizumab. This sequence originates from an adult with mismatch repair-deficient cancer. CDR3: CASSLNLAAGNEQFF. The CDR3, as DNA: TGCGCCAGCAGCTTGAACCTAGCGGCGGGGAATGAGCAGTTCTTC.